These T cell receptor beta chains were read from a single sample in a study of blood T cell repertoires in COVID-19. Using immunoSEQ multiplex PCR, the repertoire was profiled, and TCRdb retains in-frame clones only, with some absent. The data show 70,000 to 90,000 clones, with around 78% seen just once and roughly 10% held by the top ten. Source material: peripheral blood. The receptors here all came from a human donor in a cohort sampled during active COVID-19. CDR3s include the opening cysteine and the closing phenylalanine or tryptophan. The D gene is left open where the match is weak. Not every row has a clone size; where given, it reads once, few, many or a size class.

TRBJ1-5 TRBV7-2 - - CASSETGNSQPQHF TGTGCCAGCAGTGAAACAGGGAACAGTCAGCCCCAGCATTTT
TRBJ1-3 TRBV30 - - CAWSAYQGTHLRTGSSGNTIYF TGTGCCTGGAGTGCTTACCAAGGTACCCACCTCCGAACAGGGAGCTCTGGAAACACCATATATTTT
TRBJ1-3 TRBV18 - - CASSPDRTRDGLF TGTGCCAGCTCACCAGATAGAACGCGGGACGGACTATTT
TRBJ1-4 TRBV9 TRBD1 - CASSVNSGQGNEKLFF TGTGCCAGCAGCGTGAACTCGGGACAGGGGAATGAAAAACTGTTTTTT
TRBJ1-3 TRBV19 - - CASSIEWGPGNTIYF TGTGCCAGTAGTATAGAATGGGGGCCTGGAAACACCATATATTTT
TRBJ2-2 TRBV4-3 TRBD1 few CASSLTTPGQGNTGELFF TGCGCCAGCAGCCTCACTACCCCGGGACAGGGGAACACCGGGGAGCTGTTTTTT
TRBJ1-3 TRBV9 TRBD1 - CASSEQTGVGNTIYF TGTGCCAGCAGCGAGCAGACAGGGGTTGGGAACACCATATATTTT
TRBJ1-3 TRBV28 - once CASSSPGGVGNTIYF TGTGCCAGCAGTTCCCCGGGGGGGGTTGGAAACACCATATATTTT
TRBJ2-5 TRBV12-3/TRBV12-4 - - CASSLGQKETQYF TGTGCCAGCAGTTTAGGGCAGAAAGAGACCCAGTACTTC
TRBJ2-1 TRBV20-1 - - CSASEQYYNEQFF TGCAGTGCTAGTGAACAGTACTACAATGAGCAGTTCTTC
TRBJ1-4 TRBV2 TRBD1 - CASSPGTGYEKLFF TGTGCCAGCAGTCCCGGGACAGGGTACGAAAAACTGTTTTTT
TRBJ2-1 TRBV6-6 - few CASSYSGTPRYNEQFF TGTGCCAGCAGTTACTCCGGGACACCCCGCTACAATGAGCAGTTCTTC
TRBJ1-4 TRBV4-2 - - CASSQEGRTNEKLFF TGTGCCAGCAGCCAAGAGGGGCGGACTAATGAAAAACTGTTTTTT
TRBJ2-1 TRBV11-3 - - CASSPGSYNEQFF TGTGCCAGCAGCCCGGGATCCTACAATGAGCAGTTCTTC
TRBJ2-7 TRBV6-5 - - CASSYRLRQGYYEQYF TGTGCCAGCAGTTATCGACTTCGTCAGGGCTACTACGAGCAGTACTTC
TRBJ1-2 TRBV6-5 TRBD1 - CASSRGTEYGYTF TGTGCCAGCAGCCGCGGGACAGAATATGGCTACACCTTC
TRBJ2-2 TRBV5-1 TRBD2 - CASTISGATNTGELFF TGCGCCAGCACCATTAGCGGGGCTACGAACACCGGGGAGCTGTTTTTT
TRBJ2-1 TRBV4-2 TRBD1 once CASSHLGETGGYNEQFF TGTGCCAGCAGCCATCTAGGAGAGACAGGGGGTTACAATGAGCAGTTCTTC
TRBJ2-5 TRBV7-7 TRBD1 few CASSLGTGGGQETQYF TGTGCTAGCAGCCTCGGGACAGGGGGAGGGCAAGAGACCCAGTACTTC
TRBJ1-1 TRBV18 - - CASSPTRLNTEAFF TGTGCCAGCTCTCCCACGAGGTTGAACACTGAAGCTTTCTTT
TRBJ2-7 TRBV5-4 - - CASSPTGGRVTYEQYF TGTGCCAGCAGCCCAACCGGGGGGCGCGTAACCTACGAGCAGTACTTC
TRBJ1-1 TRBV18 - - CASSPGADTEAFF TGTGCCAGCTCACCGGGGGCAGACACTGAAGCTTTCTTT
TRBJ1-1 TRBV6-5 - - CASPGLMNTEAFF TGTGCCAGCCCTGGCCTTATGAACACTGAAGCTTTCTTT
TRBJ2-3 TRBV5-4 - - CASSAPVTDTQYF TGTGCCAGCAGCGCGCCGGTCACAGATACGCAGTATTTT
TRBJ1-4 TRBV14 TRBD1 - CASSPYQTGVKLFF TGTGCCAGCAGCCCCTATCAGACAGGGGTAAAACTGTTTTTT
TRBJ2-1 TRBV9 - - CASSHTLVAASNEQFF TGTGCCAGCAGCCACACACTAGTAGCTGCGTCCAATGAGCAGTTCTTC
TRBJ2-1 TRBV7-6 - - CASSSRASYNEQFF TGTGCCAGCAGTTCCAGGGCTTCCTACAATGAGCAGTTCTTC
TRBJ2-7 TRBV4-1 TRBD2 - CASSQDPGGTYEQYF TGCGCCAGCAGCCAAGATCCGGGAGGGACCTACGAGCAGTACTTC
TRBJ2-3 TRBV6-6 - once CASRLAFPTDTQYF TGTGCCAGCAGGTTAGCGTTCCCCACAGATACGCAGTATTTT
TRBJ2-2 TRBV5-1 TRBD2 - CASSLERGIAGELFF TGCGCCAGCAGCTTGGAGCGGGGGATCGCCGGGGAGCTGTTTTTT
TRBJ2-7 TRBV6-5 - - CASRDQTASYEQYF TGTGCCAGCAGGGACCAGACAGCCTCCTACGAGCAGTACTTC
TRBJ2-3 TRBV7-9 TRBD1 - CASSLGTGTGLTDTQYF TGTGCCAGCAGCTTAGGCACCGGGACAGGGCTCACAGATACGCAGTATTTT
TRBJ2-5 TRBV7-2 - - CASSSRETQYF TGTGCCAGCAGCTCGAGGGAGACCCAGTACTTC
TRBJ1-1 TRBV4-2 - - CASSQEFVGGNTEAFF TGTGCCAGCAGCCAAGAATTTGTGGGAGGGAACACTGAAGCTTTCTTT
TRBJ2-5 TRBV4-3 TRBD1 - CASSHRTGAGETQYF TGCGCCAGCAGCCACCGGACAGGGGCCGGGGAGACCCAGTACTTC
TRBJ1-4 TRBV6-1 - - CASSELQGSNEKLFF TGTGCCAGCAGTGAGCTTCAGGGATCGAATGAAAAACTGTTTTTT
TRBJ1-3 TRBV5-1 TRBD1 - CASTTGEAGNTIYF TGCGCCAGCACCACAGGGGAAGCTGGAAACACCATATATTTT